The next 21 T cell receptor beta chains were all read from a single sample in a study of cytomegalovirus exposure and HLA in healthy donors. Amplification used 60 Vbeta primers and 13 Jbeta primers. Data came from immunoSEQ multiplex PCR; TCRdb stores just in-frame clones and leaves some out. The table includes 150,000 to 200,000 clones, roughly 82% detected once. The sequenced sample consisted of PBMCs. These receptors were obtained from a girl aged 2 to 10 in good health and CMV-seropositive.

The V call is TRBV7-6, the J call TRBJ2-7; 10 nucleotides match TRBD1. Losses at the gene ends were 6 bases for V and 5 bases for J; bases not matched to a gene: 10. The CDR3 is made up of 15 amino acids. The V gene's germline CDR1 is SGHVS and CDR2 FNYEAQ. CDR3 nucleotides: TGTGCCAGCAGTAATACCGGGACAGGGGTCAACGAGCAGTACTTC. Translating it yields CASSNTGTGVNEQYF.

The chain links TRBV6-1 to TRBJ1-5; weak D call: TRBD1 (6 bases). V dropped 2 bases and J dropped 11 bases, with 16 bases sitting between them. CDR3 length equals 14 residues. The germline gives CDR1 MNHNS, CDR2 SASEGT. CDR3 loop: CASSEIGGPETQHF. In nucleotides, the CDR3 is TGTGCCAGCAGTGAAATCGGGGGGCCAGAAACCCAGCATTTT.

This chain connects TRBV30 to TRBJ2-7; 8 bases align to TRBD1. J gave up 6 bases and V 7 bases, and 11 bases lay outside the gene matches. The CDR3 totals 13 residues. In germline, CDR1 is GTSNPN, CDR2 SVGIG (reference sequence). CDR3 coding DNA: TGTGCCTCCCTACAGGGGGTCCCCTGCGAGCAGTACTTC. Its protein is CASLQGVPCEQYF. Together with reference TRBV30 and TRBJ2-7, the CDR3 gives the full variable domain: SQTIHQWPATLVQPVGSPLSLECTVEGTSNPNLYWYRQAAGRGLQLLFYSVGIGQISSEVPQNLSASRPQDRQFILSSKKLLLSDSGFYLCASLQGVPCEQYFGPGTRLTVT.

V gene TRBV4-1 combines with J gene TRBJ2-7; possible D gene TRBD2, 5 bases. V dropped 0 bases and J dropped 2 bases, with 14 bases sitting between them. This CDR3 comprises 16 residues. Germline assignment: CDR1 MGHRA and CDR2 YSYEKL. CDR3 sequence reads: CASSQDMTGMAYEQYF. In DNA form, the CDR3 reads TGCGCCAGCAGCCAAGATATGACGGGAATGGCCTACGAGCAGTACTTC.

CDR3 amino acids: CVTYRGGYTF. In DNA form, the CDR3 reads TGTGTGACATATAGGGGTGGCTACACCTTC. This rearrangement joins TRBV6-1 to TRBJ1-2; D may be TRBD1 (5 bases). The CDR3 is 10 residues long. Germline lookup yields CDR1 MNHNS and CDR2 SASEGT.

The rearrangement joins TRBV9 to TRBJ1-2; D remains ambiguous. The V end lost 4 bases, the J end lost 7 bases, and 17 bases lay between the germline ends. Germline loops: CDR1 SGDLS, CDR2 YYNGEE. There are 14 residues in the CDR3. The CDR3: CASSRPGVSGGYTF. The CDR3 DNA reads as TGTGCCAGCAGCCGGCCGGGAGTAAGTGGTGGCTACACCTTC. Supplemented by reference TRBV9 and TRBJ1-2, the full variable domain reads DSGVTQTPKHLITATGQRVTLRCSPRSGDLSVYWYQQSLDQGLQFLIQYYNGEERAKGNILERFSAQQFPDLHSELNLSSLELGDSALYFCASSRPGVSGGYTFGSGTRLTVV.

This clone has a single count. The chain links TRBV6-5 to TRBJ2-4; possibly TRBD2 for D (6 bases). Trimming left V 6 bases short and J 0 bases short, with 12 bases between. Germline CDR1 reads MNHEY; CDR2 reads SVGAGI. This CDR3 has 15 amino acids. This CDR3 is CASRGRGEAKNIQYF. The CDR3 DNA reads TGTGCCAGCAGAGGGCGCGGGGAAGCCAAAAACATTCAGTACTTC.

The rearrangement joins TRBV5-1 to TRBJ2-1, with TRBD1 as a possible D gene (6 bases). CDR3 length: 17 amino acids. The germline V gene encodes CDR1 SGHRS and CDR2 YFSETQ. Trimming pared 0 bases from V and 6 bases from J, leaving 19 bases between. The DNA of the CDR3 is TGCGCCAGCAGCTTGGCCGGGCTACGGGACATATCCAATGAGCAGTTCTTC. The encoded protein is CASSLAGLRDISNEQFF.

The gene calls are TRBV19 and TRBJ1-5, with D perhaps TRBD1 (6 bases). V lost 3 bases and J lost 0, with 12 bases in between. Germline V lookup: CDR1 LNHDA, CDR2 SQIVND (reference sequence). The CDR3 spans 16 residues. The CDR3 coding sequence is TGTGCCAGTAGTATTATTGGGGGACATAGCAATCAGCCCCAGCATTTT. Translated: CASSIIGGHSNQPQHF.

The chain combines TRBV19 with TRBJ1-5, with TRBD1 identical over 8 bases. V shed 3 bases, J shed 7 bases, and the junction held 17 bases outside the gene matches. CDR3 length: 18 amino acids. Germline CDR1 LNHDA, CDR2 SQIVND (reference sequence). The CDR3 DNA reads TGTGCCAGTAGTATGCCAGATCTTGGACAGGGAATGAGACAGCCCCAGCATTTT. This gives the protein CASSMPDLGQGMRQPQHF.

The chain combines TRBV19 with TRBJ2-7, with 11 bases fitting TRBD1. Germline assignment: CDR1 LNHDA and CDR2 SQIVND (reference sequence). The CDR3 runs 14 residues. V shed 3 bases and J 5 bases; nucleotides not matched to a gene: 3. The CDR3 loop reads CASSIRTGGNEQYF. The CDR3 DNA reads TGTGCCAGTAGTATCAGGACAGGGGGCAACGAGCAGTACTTC.

The chain couples TRBV29-1 to TRBJ1-2, with D perhaps TRBD1 (6 bases). This CDR3 contains 15 residues. V lost 0 bases to trimming and J lost 4 bases, with 15 bases between them. Germline CDR1 is SQVTM and CDR2 is ANQGSEA. The CDR3 here is CSVEDNQGFSYGYTF. DNA for the CDR3: TGCAGCGTTGAAGATAACCAGGGGTTCAGCTATGGCTACACCTTC.

The rearrangement uses TRBV14 and TRBJ1-6; TRBD1 agrees at 8 bases. CDR1 is SGHDN, CDR2 FVKESK, per germline. The CDR3 has 16 amino acids. Germline trimming cut 4 bases from V and 4 bases from J; bases unmatched to any gene: 6. The chain's CDR3 is CASSLDRATYNSPLHF. CDR3 coding DNA: TGTGCCAGCAGCCTGGACAGGGCAACTTATAATTCACCCCTCCACTTT. The variable domain in full, completed from reference TRBV14 and TRBJ1-6, reads EAGVTQFPSHSVIEKGQTVTLRCDPISGHDNLYWYRRVMGKEIKFLLHFVKESKQDESGMPNNRFLAERTGGTYSTLKVQPAELEDSGVYFCASSLDRATYNSPLHFGNGTRLTVT.

The genes are TRBV21-1 and TRBJ2-3; the D call in the table, TRBD2, was not verified against the DNA. TRBV21-1 represents a pseudogene. This CDR3 has 17 amino acids. In nucleotides, the CDR3 is TGTGCCAGCAGCAAATCCCTTAAGGAGGGGTGTCCAGATACGCAGTATTTT. This translates into CASSKSLKEGCPDTQYF.

The V and J genes are TRBV2 and TRBJ1-2, with D possibly matching TRBD1 (5 bases). The CDR3 has 15 residues. Germline CDR1 and CDR2: SNHLY and FYNNEI. Trimming left V 6 bases short and J 3 bases short, with 17 bases between. The CDR3, as DNA: TGTGCCAGCAGCTCCCCACCGGAGGGGCACTATGGCTACACCTTC. The encoded protein is CASSSPPEGHYGYTF.

V is TRBV7-2 and J is TRBJ1-5; 8 bases are shared with TRBD1. Germline CDR1 is SGHTA and CDR2 is FQGNSA. The CDR3 is made up of 15 amino acids. Unmatched junction bases numbered 6, after V lost 1 base and J lost 7 bases. The CDR3 loop is CASSLGQGAYQPQHF. The CDR3 DNA reads as TGTGCCAGCAGCTTAGGGCAGGGGGCGTACCAGCCCCAGCATTTT.

The CDR3 here is CAWSLIPGTEAFF. The CDR3 coding sequence is TGTGCCTGGAGCTTAATCCCGGGGACTGAAGCTTTCTTT. This chain links TRBV30 with TRBJ1-1; the D is unclear. The CDR3 contains 13 residues. Trimming took 3 bases from V and 5 from J, leaving 13 bases between them. The germline CDR1 and CDR2 sequences are GTSNPN and SVGIG (reference sequence).

This clone has just a few counts. The chain combines TRBV7-6 with TRBJ2-7, with D maybe TRBD2 (6 bases). This CDR3 has 13 amino acids. V lost 5 bases and J lost 9, with 17 bases in between. Looked up from germline, CDR1 is SGHVS and CDR2 is FNYEAQ. CDR3 DNA sequence: TGTGCCAGCAGCCGGGACTGGGGCGGCTGGCAGTACTTC. It codes for CASSRDWGGWQYF.

CDR3 sequence: CASSVRSGGEQYF. As DNA, the CDR3 is TGTGCCAGCAGCGTACGTAGCGGGGGAGAGCAGTACTTC. The gene calls are TRBV9 and TRBJ2-7, with TRBD2 matching over 9 bases. CDR3 size: 13 residues. Trimming cost V 1 base and J 7 bases; bases outside gene matches: 3. Germline CDR1 and CDR2: SGDLS and YYNGEE.

The chain recombines TRBV11-3 with TRBJ2-1, with unresolved D. The CDR3 contains 13 residues. Trimming left V 1 base short and J 8 bases short, with 9 bases between. Germline V gene sequence: CDR1 SGHNT, CDR2 YENEEA. For the CDR3, the DNA is TGTGCCAGCAGCTTAGTTGCTCGGGATGAGCAGTTCTTC. Amino acid sequence: CASSLVARDEQFF.

V usage is TRBV29-1 and J usage is TRBJ2-1; TRBD1 aligns across 11 bases. V was pared by 5 bases and J by 8 bases, with 14 bases of the junction left unmatched. This CDR3 contains 16 residues. CDR1 SQVTM and CDR2 ANQGSEA come from the germline V gene. For the CDR3, the DNA is TGCAGCGTTAACTACTCACCGGGACAGGGGGTCTATGAGCAGTTCTTC. It codes for CSVNYSPGQGVYEQFF.